Following are 16 T cell receptor beta chains from one sample sequenced in a study of cytomegalovirus exposure and HLA in healthy donors. PCR involved 60 Vbeta and 13 Jbeta primers. Assay used: immunoSEQ multiplex PCR; TCRdb lists only in-frame clones, some missing. Of some 200,000 clones in the sample, roughly 80% are singletons; the top ten hold less than 0.85%. The sample was PBMCs. These TCRs come from a woman aged 18-29 years in good health and CMV-seronegative.

The CDR3 loop reads CASSHNIPNTEAFF. CDR3 nucleotides: TGTGCCAGCAGCCATAACATCCCGAACACTGAAGCTTTCTTT. The chain couples TRBV7-2 to TRBJ1-1; D unresolved. The V gene's germline CDR1 is SGHTA and CDR2 FQGNSA. V was shortened by 5 bases and J by 1 base, with 11 bases between the two germline ends. The CDR3 has 14 amino acids.

The chain employs TRBV11-2 and TRBJ2-3, with TRBD2 matching 14 bases. The CDR3 length is 19 residues. CDR1 and CDR2 from the germline V gene are SGHAT and FQNNGV. The trim removed 5 bases at V and 4 bases at J, leaving 14 bases unmatched. The CDR3 nucleotides read TGTGCCAGCAGCCCGGGGGATCCGGGACTAGCGGGGGTTGCAGATACGCAGTATTTT. The encoded protein is CASSPGDPGLAGVADTQYF.

V usage is TRBV7-9 and J usage is TRBJ1-1, with D possibly matching TRBD1 (6 bases). From germline, CDR1 is SEHNR and CDR2 FQNEAQ (reference sequence). With 5 bases removed from V and 8 bases from J, the gap between germline ends came to 12 bases. The CDR3 extends over 12 amino acids. The CDR3 protein is CASSQPGVEAFF. CDR3 sequence (DNA): TGTGCCAGCAGCCAACCAGGGGTCGAAGCTTTCTTT.

This clone was counted a few times. CDR3 amino acids: CASSPGQLSYNEQFF. The CDR3 DNA reads TGCGCCAGCAGCCCGGGACAGCTTAGCTACAATGAGCAGTTCTTC. V usage is TRBV5-1 and J usage is TRBJ2-1; 7 positions match TRBD1. Germline V CDR1 and CDR2: SGHRS, YFSETQ. The ends lost 4 bases at V and 3 bases at J; junction bases unmatched: 7. This CDR3 is 15 amino acids long.

The gene calls are TRBV27 and TRBJ1-2; TRBD1 matches at 8 bases. The germline V gene has CDR1 MNHEY and CDR2 SMNVEV (reference sequence). Unmatched junction bases numbered 9, after V lost 4 bases and J lost 8 bases. The CDR3 runs 14 residues. The CDR3 DNA reads as TGTGCCAGCAGTTCACTGACAGGGGATAAGGGCTACACCTTC. It is translated as CASSSLTGDKGYTF.

This chain connects TRBV7-3 to TRBJ2-1; 9 nucleotides line up with TRBD2. With V trimmed by 1 base and J by 15 bases, 13 bases remained unmatched. Looked up from germline, CDR1 is SGHTA and CDR2 is FQGTGA. The CDR3 runs to 15 residues. In DNA, the CDR3 is TGTGCCAGCAGCTTAAAGATAGCGGGAGCGAGTGATCCGTTCTTC. Amino acids: CASSLKIAGASDPFF.

This chain links TRBV5-1 with TRBJ2-5; 9 bases line up with TRBD1. V trimming: 0 bases; J trimming: 5 bases; junction bases outside the gene matches: 8. The CDR3 extends over 16 amino acids. Germline V gene lookup returns CDR1 SGHRS and CDR2 YFSETQ. The CDR3, as DNA: TGCGCCAGCAGCTTGGGGACAGGGGCGCTGGGGGAGACCCAGTACTTC. Translation gives CASSLGTGALGETQYF.

The table lists this clone with a few counts. The chain links TRBV15 to TRBJ2-7, with D uncertain. Germline-derived CDR1 and CDR2 are LNHNV and YYDKDF (reference sequence). This CDR3 comprises 15 residues. The V and J ends lost 0 bases and 4 bases respectively, with 13 bases between them. The CDR3 DNA reads as TGTGCCACCAGCAGAGATTGGGCAGGCCAGTACGAGCAGTACTTC. This gives the protein CATSRDWAGQYEQYF.

This chain joins TRBV4-1 and TRBJ1-5; D uncertain. Per germline, CDR1 MGHRA and CDR2 YSYEKL. The CDR3 covers 18 residues. Trimming took 0 bases from V and 2 from J, leaving 17 bases between them. The CDR3 DNA reads TGCGCCAGCAGCCAAGATGGTTCAGGTCTTTTAGGCAATCAGCCCCAGCATTTT. Translation: CASSQDGSGLLGNQPQHF.

This rearrangement joins TRBV6-6 to TRBJ2-3, with 9 bases fitting TRBD1. Germline V gene data show CDR1 as MNHNY and CDR2 as SVGAGI (reference sequence). J lost 4 bases, V lost 7 bases, and 12 bases had no gene match. The CDR3 spans 16 residues. CDR3 in DNA: TGTGCCAGCAAGATCACAGGGGGCGGTAGTGCAGATACGCAGTATTTT. It encodes CASKITGGGSADTQYF.

The rearrangement uses TRBV7-9 and TRBJ2-6; 10 bases agree with TRBD2. The CDR3 has 17 amino acids. J lost 2 bases, V lost 5 bases, and 6 bases had no gene match. Germline CDR1 is SEHNR and CDR2 is FQNEAQ (reference sequence). The chain's CDR3 is CASSPLAGETGANVLTF. The CDR3, as DNA: TGTGCCAGCAGCCCCCTAGCGGGAGAAACTGGGGCCAACGTCCTGACTTTC. Full variable domain (remainder filled in from reference TRBV7-9 and TRBJ2-6): DTGVSQNPRHKITKRGQNVTFRCDPISEHNRLYWYRQTLGQGPEFLTYFQNEAQLEKSRLLSDRFSAERPKGSFSTLEIQRTEQGDSAMYLCASSPLAGETGANVLTFGAGSRLTVL.

This clone has a handful of counts. The V gene is TRBV18, the J gene TRBJ1-2; D is uncertain. Trimming removed 5 bases at V and 2 bases at J, with 15 bases between. Germline CDR1 and CDR2: KGHSH and LQKENI. This CDR3 contains 15 residues. The CDR3 nucleotides are TGTGCCAGCTCAGACGAGGGCCGAAGGAACTATGGCTACACCTTC. Protein: CASSDEGRRNYGYTF. Looking up the rest from reference TRBV18 and TRBJ1-2 gives the full variable domain: NAGVMQNPRHLVRRRGQEARLRCSPMKGHSHVYWYRQLPEEGLKFMVYLQKENIIDESGMPKERFSAEFPKEGPSILRIQQVVRGDSAAYFCASSDEGRRNYGYTFGSGTRLTVV.

V is TRBV6-5 and J is TRBJ1-5; no reliable D call. V gave up 6 bases and J gave up 2 bases, with 11 bases separating them. There are 14 residues in the CDR3. Germline V lookup: CDR1 MNHEY, CDR2 SVGAGI. CDR3 in DNA: TGTGCCAGCAGGGGCCTCTCGGGCAATCAGCCCCAGCATTTT. It yields the protein CASRGLSGNQPQHF.

The chain couples TRBV6-1 to TRBJ2-1, with 10 bases fitting TRBD2. Germline V gene sequence: CDR1 MNHNS, CDR2 SASEGT. The CDR3 has 19 residues. J lost 7 bases, V lost 4 bases, and 19 bases had no gene match. The CDR3 is CASSARPSGAAGGLNEQFF. The CDR3 DNA sequence: TGTGCCAGCAGTGCCCGACCCTCGGGCGCAGCGGGGGGGCTTAATGAGCAGTTCTTC.

As for this clone: Its ends do not fully match the called genes, so a read error is possible. The chain combines TRBV7-9 with TRBJ2-7; maybe TRBD1 (5 bases). CDR1 is SEHNR and CDR2 is FQNEAQ in the germline V gene (reference sequence). The CDR3 is 12 residues long. Written as DNA, the CDR3 is TGTTCCAGCAGCTTCCAGGGATACGAGCAGTACTTC. Its protein is CSSSFQGYEQYF.

The V and J genes are TRBV19 and TRBJ1-4, with TRBD1 identical over 8 bases. Looked up from germline, CDR1 is LNHDA and CDR2 is SQIVND (reference sequence). The CDR3 length is 16 residues. The ends lost 2 bases at V and 8 bases at J; junction bases unmatched: 10. CDR3 protein: CASSISFATGDEKLFF. The DNA of the CDR3 is TGTGCCAGTAGTATATCCTTTGCGACAGGGGACGAAAAACTGTTTTTT.